The table lists the clone carrying this T cell receptor beta chain with many counts. Its antigen is not known. The data are from a study of T cells in Graves' hyperthyroidism and ophthalmopathy. Each diagnosis drew on symptoms, thyroxine, TRAb, thyroid ultrasound and orbital computed tomography findings. Germline lookup yields CDR1 SGDLS and CDR2 YYNGEE. The CDR3 has 13 residues. Between the trimmed V and J ends, which lost 0 bases and 5 bases, there was a span of 8 bases. Study-wide results and caveats: Model predictions of ophthalmopathy came a median approximately 6 months before onset.

TCR beta CDR3 regions were amplified from RNA. The HTBI primer set was used in a first-round RT-PCR of the TCR CDR3. TCRdb reprocessed the multiplex PCR reads via MiXCR and lists one record per CDR3 protein. The sample includes hundreds of thousands of distinct CDR3 sequences, more than 14% of them seen just once. This chain uses TRBV9 with TRBJ2-5, with D possibly TRBD1 on 5 matching bases. The sequencing sample was made of blood. The source of this sequence is a woman aged 45 to 65 with Graves' ophthalmopathy. The CDR3 reads CASSVGGWETQYF. The CDR3 coding sequence is TGTGCCAGCAGCGTAGGGGGCTGGGAGACCCAGTACTTC.